A selection of T cell receptor beta chains follows, all from one sample in a study of cytomegalovirus exposure and HLA in healthy donors. Generated by immunoSEQ multiplex PCR, the TCRdb table keeps only in-frame clones and is missing some. This sample has around 190,000 clones, with around 77% found just once. The specimen sequenced was PBMCs. These receptors originate from a man in his sixties in good health and CMV-seronegative. The CDR3 runs from the conserved cysteine through the conserved F or W. The D gene is left open where the match is weak. Clone size is stated in some rows and not others, as once, few, many or a class when expanded.

TRBD2,.,TRBV27,TRBJ2-3,TGTGCCAGCAGTTATTCGGAAGGGGCGGGACTAGCGGGAGGGGATACGCAGTATTTT,CASSYSEGAGLAGGDTQYF
.,few,TRBV9,TRBJ2-7,TGTGCCAGCAGCGTAGAGGGCAGGACAAGCTACGAGCAGTACTTC,CASSVEGRTSYEQYF
.,.,TRBV4-1,TRBJ1-4,TGCGCCAGCAGCCAAGTTTCGGGGGCTAATGAAAAACTGTTTTTT,CASSQVSGANEKLFF
.,.,TRBV7-2,TRBJ1-5,TGTGCCAGCAGCTTAAGCACCAATCAGCCCCAGCATTTT,CASSLSTNQPQHF
.,.,TRBV9,TRBJ2-3,TGTGCCAGCAGCGGACACACTTCTAGCACAGATACGCAGTATTTT,CASSGHTSSTDTQYF
TRBD1,.,TRBV7-9,TRBJ2-7,TGTGCCAGCAGCACGGACAGGGTCAGGGAGCAGTACTTC,CASSTDRVREQYF
.,.,TRBV9,TRBJ2-1,TGTGCCAGCAGCGACCAGGGGGAGGCCTACAATGAGCAGTTCTTC,CASSDQGEAYNEQFF
.,.,TRBV15,TRBJ1-1,TGTGCCACCAGCAGAGATTTGGGAGGGACAGAAGCTTTCTTT,CATSRDLGGTEAFF
.,.,TRBV5-1,TRBJ1-2,TGCGCCAGCAGCACGACAGGCGCCAACCTCTATGGCTACACCTTC,CASSTTGANLYGYTF
.,.,TRBV6-1,TRBJ1-2,TGTGCCAGCGCTACTGGACTTAATGGGGGCTACACCTTC,CASATGLNGGYTF
.,.,TRBV7-9,TRBJ2-7,TGTGCCAGCAGCGCAGAGACGGGGGTTTCCCGCGAGCAGTACTTC,CASSAETGVSREQYF
TRBD1,.,TRBV5-6,TRBJ2-2,TGTGCCAGCAGCTTGGGGGCAGGGGGCACCGGGGAGCTGTTTTTT,CASSLGAGGTGELFF
.,once,TRBV4-2,TRBJ2-1,TGTGCCGGCAGTCGAGGTGGGGGGGCGGTCAATGAGCAGTTCTTC,CAGSRGGGAVNEQFF
TRBD1,.,TRBV2,TRBJ1-6,TGTGCCAGCAGCCCACGCGAGGGGACAGGGTCAGTTTCACCCCTCCACTTT,CASSPREGTGSVSPLHF
.,.,TRBV7-2,TRBJ2-7,TGTGCCAGCAGCCCGACAGGAGGCTACGAGCAGTACTTC,CASSPTGGYEQYF
.,few,TRBV19,TRBJ1-2,TGTGCCAGTAGTATAGGAGGAGTCGGTAACTATGGCTACACCTTC,CASSIGGVGNYGYTF
.,.,TRBV5-4,TRBJ2-3,TGTGCCAGCAGCCCCCCGACACTCGGAGGGACAGATACGCAGTATTTT,CASSPPTLGGTDTQYF
.,.,TRBV19,TRBJ1-5,TGTGCCAGTAGTACGGGACGGGGGGTGAGCAATCAGCCCCAGCATTTT,CASSTGRGVSNQPQHF
.,.,TRBV5-1,TRBJ2-7,TGCGCCAGCAGCCCCCGGGAGTTAGGGGGCACCTACGAGCAGTACTTC,CASSPRELGGTYEQYF
TRBD1,.,TRBV4-2,TRBJ2-2,TGTGCCAGCTCACCAGGGGGAGAAGGATATGGCGGGGAGCTGTTTTTT,CASSPGGEGYGGELFF
.,.,TRBV28,TRBJ1-2,TGTGCCAGCAGCCTGGGCTTCTCACGCTATGGCTACACCTTC,CASSLGFSRYGYTF
.,.,TRBV5-1,TRBJ1-3,TGCGCCAGCAGCTCGACAGACCCTGCCCGGAACACCATATATTTT,CASSSTDPARNTIYF
TRBD1,.,TRBV30,TRBJ1-1,TGTGCCTGGGACCGGGACAGAGACACTGAAGCTTTCTTT,CAWDRDRDTEAFF
.,few,TRBV7-9,TRBJ1-5,TGTGCCAGCAGCTTAGACTATCAGCCCCAGCATTTT,CASSLDYQPQHF
.,.,TRBV28,TRBJ1-1,TGTGCCAGCAGTTCCAGGGCGAAGAACACTGAAGCTTTCTTT,CASSSRAKNTEAFF
TRBD1,.,TRBV27,TRBJ1-5,TGTGCCAGTGGACAGGGGAATCAGCCCCAGCATTTT,CASGQGNQPQHF
.,.,TRBV10-3,TRBJ1-5,TGTGCCATCAGTGAGTCTCGGGGGAGCAATCAGCCCCAGCATTTT,CAISESRGSNQPQHF
.,.,TRBV7-7,TRBJ2-1,TGTGCTAGCAGCTTAGCGATCGGACAGTACAATGAGCAGTTCTTC,CASSLAIGQYNEQFF
TRBD2,.,TRBV2,TRBJ2-5,TGTGCCAGCAGTGTTGATTCGGGGGGAGGAGGCGAGACCCAGTACTTC,CASSVDSGGGGETQYF
TRBD1,.,TRBV5-6,TRBJ1-5,TGTGCCAGCAGCTTGGGGGCGGAGAATCAGGGGGCCCAGCATTTT,CASSLGAENQGAQHF
TRBD2,few,TRBV30,TRBJ2-2,TGTGCCTGGAGTACTGTAGCGGGAGTAGGTGGGGAGCTGTTTTTT,CAWSTVAGVGGELFF
TRBD2,.,TRBV6-6,TRBJ2-3,TGTGCCAGCAGTCTAGCGGGATCGATCACAGATACGCAGTATTTT,CASSLAGSITDTQYF
TRBD2,.,TRBV29-1,TRBJ2-5,TGCAGCTTGATGAGTTCAGCGGGAATGGGAAAGACCCAGTACTTC,CSLMSSAGMGKTQYF
.,.,TRBV6-5,TRBJ1-2,TGTGCCAGCAGTCGACCTGGAGAACCCTATGGCTACACCTTC,CASSRPGEPYGYTF
.,.,TRBV5-1,TRBJ1-1,TGCGCCAGCAGCTTGGTTTCGGGACAAAACACTGAAGCTTTCTTT,CASSLVSGQNTEAFF
TRBD1,.,TRBV7-2,TRBJ2-5,TGTGCCAGCAGCTCCGGGGACAGGGGACCCCAAGAGACCCAGTACTTC,CASSSGDRGPQETQYF